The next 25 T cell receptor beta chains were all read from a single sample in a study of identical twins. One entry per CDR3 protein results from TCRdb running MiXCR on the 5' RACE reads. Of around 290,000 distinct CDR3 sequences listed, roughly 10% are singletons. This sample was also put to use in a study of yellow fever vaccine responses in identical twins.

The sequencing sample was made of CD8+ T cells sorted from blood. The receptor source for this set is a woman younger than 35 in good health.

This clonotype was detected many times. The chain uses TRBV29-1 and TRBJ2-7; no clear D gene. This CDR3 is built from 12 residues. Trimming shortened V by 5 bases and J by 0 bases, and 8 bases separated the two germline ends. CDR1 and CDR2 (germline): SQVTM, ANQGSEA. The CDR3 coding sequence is TGCAGCGTTCGTGAGAACTCCTACGAGCAGTACTTC. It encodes CSVRENSYEQYF.

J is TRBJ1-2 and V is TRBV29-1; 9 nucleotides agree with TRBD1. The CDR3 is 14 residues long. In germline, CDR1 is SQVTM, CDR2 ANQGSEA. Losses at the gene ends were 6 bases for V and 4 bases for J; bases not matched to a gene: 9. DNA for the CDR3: TGCAGCGTCGAAACAGGGGGCTTAGGCTATGGCTACACCTTC. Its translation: CSVETGGLGYGYTF.

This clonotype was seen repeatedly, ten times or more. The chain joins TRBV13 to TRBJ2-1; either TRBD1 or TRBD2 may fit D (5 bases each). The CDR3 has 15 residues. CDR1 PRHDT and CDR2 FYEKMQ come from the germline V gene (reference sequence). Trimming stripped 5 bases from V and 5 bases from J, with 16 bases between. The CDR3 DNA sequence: TGTGCCAGCAGCATATCCGGGACCATTAACAATGAGCAGTTCTTC. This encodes CASSISGTINNEQFF.

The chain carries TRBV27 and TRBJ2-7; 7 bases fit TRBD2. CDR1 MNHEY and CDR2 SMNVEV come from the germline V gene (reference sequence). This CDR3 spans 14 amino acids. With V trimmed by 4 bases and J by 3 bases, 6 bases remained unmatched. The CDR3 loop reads CASSSPGLNYEQYF. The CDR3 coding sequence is TGTGCCAGCAGTTCTCCGGGACTAAACTACGAGCAGTACTTC.

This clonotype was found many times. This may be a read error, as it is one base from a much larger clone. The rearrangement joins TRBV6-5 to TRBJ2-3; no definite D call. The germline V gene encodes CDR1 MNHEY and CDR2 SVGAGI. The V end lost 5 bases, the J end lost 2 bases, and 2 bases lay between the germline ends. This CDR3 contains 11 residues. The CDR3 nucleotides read TGTGCCAGCAGTGCCACAGATACGCAGTATTTT. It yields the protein CASSATDTQYF.

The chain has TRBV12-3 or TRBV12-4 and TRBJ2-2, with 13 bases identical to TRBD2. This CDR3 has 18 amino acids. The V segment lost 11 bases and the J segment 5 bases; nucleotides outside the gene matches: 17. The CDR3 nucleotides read TGTGCCTTCTGTCCCCTACTAGCGGGGGGGCCAAAAACCGGGGAGCTGTTTTTT. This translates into CAFCPLLAGGPKTGELFF.

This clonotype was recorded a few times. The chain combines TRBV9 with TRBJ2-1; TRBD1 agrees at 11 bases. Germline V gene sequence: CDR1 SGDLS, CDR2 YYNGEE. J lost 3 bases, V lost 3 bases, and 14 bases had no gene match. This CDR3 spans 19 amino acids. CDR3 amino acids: CASSADLLTDRGLYNEQFF. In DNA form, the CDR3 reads TGTGCCAGCAGCGCAGACCTCCTAACGGACAGGGGGCTCTACAATGAGCAGTTCTTC.

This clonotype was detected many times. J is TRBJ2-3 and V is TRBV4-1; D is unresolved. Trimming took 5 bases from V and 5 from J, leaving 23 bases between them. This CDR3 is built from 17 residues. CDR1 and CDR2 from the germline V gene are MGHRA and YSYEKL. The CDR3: CASSEQDAGPPRDTQYF. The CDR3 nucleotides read TGCGCCAGCAGCGAACAAGACGCAGGACCCCCCCGAGATACGCAGTATTTT.

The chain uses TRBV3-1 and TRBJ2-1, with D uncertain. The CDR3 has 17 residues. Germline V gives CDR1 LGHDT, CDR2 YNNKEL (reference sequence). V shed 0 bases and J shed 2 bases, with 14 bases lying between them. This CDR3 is CASSQDQTATPYNEQFF. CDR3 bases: TGTGCCAGCAGCCAAGACCAAACGGCTACCCCCTACAATGAGCAGTTCTTC.

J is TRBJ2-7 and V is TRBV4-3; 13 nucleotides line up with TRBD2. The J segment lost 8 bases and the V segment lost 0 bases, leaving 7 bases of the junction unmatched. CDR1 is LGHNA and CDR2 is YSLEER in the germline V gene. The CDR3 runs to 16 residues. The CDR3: CASSQDFGLAGEKQYF. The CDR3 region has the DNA TGCGCCAGCAGCCAAGATTTCGGACTAGCGGGAGAGAAGCAGTACTTC.

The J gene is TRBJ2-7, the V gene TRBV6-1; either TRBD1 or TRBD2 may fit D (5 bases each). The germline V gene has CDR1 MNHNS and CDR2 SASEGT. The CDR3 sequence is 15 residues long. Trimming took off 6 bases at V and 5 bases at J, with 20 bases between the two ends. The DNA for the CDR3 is TGTGCCAGCAGAGACCCTCCGGGACCAGCGAACGAGCAGTACTTC. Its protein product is CASRDPPGPANEQYF.

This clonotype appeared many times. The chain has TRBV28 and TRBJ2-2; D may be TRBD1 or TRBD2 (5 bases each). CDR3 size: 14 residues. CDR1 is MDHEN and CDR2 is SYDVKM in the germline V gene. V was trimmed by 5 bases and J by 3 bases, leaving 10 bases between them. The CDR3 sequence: CASSPGTYTGELFF. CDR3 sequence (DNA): TGTGCCAGCAGTCCCGGGACCTACACCGGGGAGCTGTTTTTT.

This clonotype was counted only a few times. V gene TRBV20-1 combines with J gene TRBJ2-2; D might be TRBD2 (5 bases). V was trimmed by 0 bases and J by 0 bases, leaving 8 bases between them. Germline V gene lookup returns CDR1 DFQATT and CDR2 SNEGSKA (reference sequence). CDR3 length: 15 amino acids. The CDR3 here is CSARDLASNTGELFF. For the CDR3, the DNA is TGCAGTGCTAGAGATCTAGCCTCGAACACCGGGGAGCTGTTTTTT.

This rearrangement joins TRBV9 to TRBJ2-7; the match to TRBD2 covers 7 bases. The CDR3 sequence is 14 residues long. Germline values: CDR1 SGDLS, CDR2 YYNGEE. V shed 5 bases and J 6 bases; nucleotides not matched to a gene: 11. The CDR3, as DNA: TGTGCCAGCAGTCTAGCGGTCGGTGGTGGCGAGCAGTACTTC. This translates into CASSLAVGGGEQYF.

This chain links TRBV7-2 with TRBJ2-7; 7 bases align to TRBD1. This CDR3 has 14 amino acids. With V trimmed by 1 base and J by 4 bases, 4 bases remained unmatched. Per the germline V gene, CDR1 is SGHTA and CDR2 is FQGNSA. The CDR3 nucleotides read TGTGCCAGCAGCTTAGGGGACAGCCTTTACGAGCAGTACTTC. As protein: CASSLGDSLYEQYF.

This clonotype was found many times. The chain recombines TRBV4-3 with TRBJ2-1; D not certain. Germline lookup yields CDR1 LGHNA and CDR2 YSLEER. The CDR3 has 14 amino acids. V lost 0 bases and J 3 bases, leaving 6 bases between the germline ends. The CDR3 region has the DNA TGCGCCAGCAGCCAAGAGCAGCTCTACAATGAGCAGTTCTTC. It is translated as CASSQEQLYNEQFF.

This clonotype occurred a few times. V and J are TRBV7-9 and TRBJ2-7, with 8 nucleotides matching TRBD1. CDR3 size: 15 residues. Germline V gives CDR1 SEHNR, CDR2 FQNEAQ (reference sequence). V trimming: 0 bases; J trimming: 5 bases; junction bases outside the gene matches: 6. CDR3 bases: TGTGCCAGCAGCTTAGCAGTGACAGGGGTCCACGAGCAGTACTTC. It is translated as CASSLAVTGVHEQYF.

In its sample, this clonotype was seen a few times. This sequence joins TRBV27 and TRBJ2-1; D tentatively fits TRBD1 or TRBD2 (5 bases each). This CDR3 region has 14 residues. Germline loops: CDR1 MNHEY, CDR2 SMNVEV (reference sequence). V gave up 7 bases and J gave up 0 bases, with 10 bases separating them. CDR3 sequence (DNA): TGTGCCAGCACGGGACGAAGCTCCTACAATGAGCAGTTCTTC. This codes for CASTGRSSYNEQFF.

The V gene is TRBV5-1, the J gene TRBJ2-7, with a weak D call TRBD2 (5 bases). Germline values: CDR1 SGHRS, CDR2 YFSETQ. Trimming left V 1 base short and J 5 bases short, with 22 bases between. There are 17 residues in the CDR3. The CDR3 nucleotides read TGCGCCAGCAGCTTGTCCTCGGGCGCCCTCGGGGTGAACGAGCAGTACTTC. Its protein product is CASSLSSGALGVNEQYF.

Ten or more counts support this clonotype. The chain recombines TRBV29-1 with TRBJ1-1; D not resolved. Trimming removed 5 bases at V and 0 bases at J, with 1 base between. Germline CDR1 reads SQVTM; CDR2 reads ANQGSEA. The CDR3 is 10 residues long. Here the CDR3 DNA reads TGCAGCGTTTTGAACACTGAAGCTTTCTTT. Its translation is CSVLNTEAFF.

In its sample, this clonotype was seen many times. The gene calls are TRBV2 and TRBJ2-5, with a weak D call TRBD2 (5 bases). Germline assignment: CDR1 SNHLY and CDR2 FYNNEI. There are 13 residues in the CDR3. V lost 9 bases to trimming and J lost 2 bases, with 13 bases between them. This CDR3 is CAREDRLQETQYF. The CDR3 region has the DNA TGTGCCAGGGAGGACCGATTACAAGAGACCCAGTACTTC.

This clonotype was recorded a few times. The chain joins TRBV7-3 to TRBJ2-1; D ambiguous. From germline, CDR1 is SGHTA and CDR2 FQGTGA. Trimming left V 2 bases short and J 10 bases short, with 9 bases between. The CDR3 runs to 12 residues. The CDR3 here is CASSLWGTEQFF. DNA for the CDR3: TGTGCCAGCAGCTTATGGGGAACCGAGCAGTTCTTC.

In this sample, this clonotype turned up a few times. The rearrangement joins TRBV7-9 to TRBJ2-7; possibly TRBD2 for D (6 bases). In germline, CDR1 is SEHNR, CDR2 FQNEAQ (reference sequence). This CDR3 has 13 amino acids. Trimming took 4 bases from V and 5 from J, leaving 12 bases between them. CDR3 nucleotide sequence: TGTGCCAGCAGCTCGCGGGATGCTCACGAGCAGTACTTC. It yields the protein CASSSRDAHEQYF.

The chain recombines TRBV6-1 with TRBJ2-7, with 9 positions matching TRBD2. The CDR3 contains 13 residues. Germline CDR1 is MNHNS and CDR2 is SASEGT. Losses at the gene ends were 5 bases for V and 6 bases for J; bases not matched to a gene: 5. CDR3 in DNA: TGTGCCAGCAGTAAGGGACTAGCCGGCGAGCAGTACTTC. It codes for CASSKGLAGEQYF.

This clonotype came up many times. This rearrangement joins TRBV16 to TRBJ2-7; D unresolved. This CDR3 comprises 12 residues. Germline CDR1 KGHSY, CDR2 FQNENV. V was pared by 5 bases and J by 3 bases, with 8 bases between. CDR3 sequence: CASSSDNYEQYF. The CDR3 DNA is TGTGCCAGCAGCTCTGACAACTACGAGCAGTACTTC. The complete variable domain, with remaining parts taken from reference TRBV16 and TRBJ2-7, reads GEEVAQTPKHLVRGEGQKAKLYCAPIKGHSYVFWYQQVLKNEFKFLISFQNENVFDETGMPKERFSAKCLPNSPCSLEIQATKLEDSAVYFCASSSDNYEQYFGPGTRLTVT.